A single sample gave rise to the 24 T cell receptor beta chains below, sequenced in a study of regulatory T cells in long-lasting Graves disease. For TCR beta, libraries came from iRepertoire HTBI primers and Arm-PCR of CDR3 regions. From the multiplex PCR reads, TCRdb called clonotypes with MiXCR, one entry per CDR3 protein. This table holds approximately 350,000 distinct CDR3 sequences, approximately 10% found once. As to time point: newly diagnosed GD, antithyroid drugs for less than 3 months. PBMC-derived RNA was used for the TCR library. This same sample was also part of a study on T cells in Graves' hyperthyroidism and ophthalmopathy.

Sequencing was performed on peripheral blood mononuclear cells (PBMCs), taken at new diagnosis, from a patient treated with antithyroid drugs. The receptor source for this set is a woman aged 18-29 years with Graves disease.

This clonotype has ten or more counts. The chain employs TRBV7-2 and TRBJ1-5; D gene ambiguous. CDR3 length: 13 amino acids. With 1 base removed from V and 9 bases from J, the gap between germline ends came to 10 bases. CDR1 and CDR2 (germline): SGHTA, FQGNSA. CDR3 in DNA: TGTGCCAGCAGCTTAGTTGCAGTGGGGCCCCAGCATTTT. Residues: CASSLVAVGPQHF.

A note on this clonotype: Since a much larger clone is just one base distant, this may be a read error. The rearrangement links TRBV3-1 to TRBJ2-1; D may correspond to TRBD1 or TRBD2 (5 bases each). Judging by the DNA end, TRBJ2-3 fits better; the J call may be wrong. CDR1 and CDR2 from the germline V gene are LGHDT and YNNKEL (reference sequence). CDR3 length: 16 residues. The CDR3 sequence is CASSLYGDGGTDAQYF. The CDR3 coding sequence is TGTGCCAGCAGCCTTTATGGGGACGGTGGCACAGATGCGCAGTATTTT.

At least ten counts were recorded for this clonotype. The genes are TRBV12-3 or TRBV12-4 and TRBJ1-5, with a possible D match to TRBD1 (5 bases). Trimming removed 4 bases at V and 1 base at J, with 26 bases between. The CDR3 loop spans 20 amino acids. CDR3 protein: CASSSTTRGASLGSNQPQHF. Here the CDR3 DNA reads TGTGCCAGCAGTTCGACGACCCGGGGCGCATCCTTAGGGAGCAATCAGCCCCAGCATTTT.

The table lists this clonotype with many counts. The J gene is TRBJ2-2, the V gene TRBV3-1; D is undetermined. With 3 bases removed from V and 5 bases from J, the gap between germline ends came to 4 bases. CDR1 is LGHDT and CDR2 is YNNKEL in the germline V gene (reference sequence). This CDR3 is built from 12 residues. CDR3 nucleotide sequence: TGTGCCAGCAGCCACGGTACCGGGGAGCTGTTTTTT. Encoded protein: CASSHGTGELFF.

On this clonotype: Being one base from a much bigger clone, this may be a read error. The chain carries TRBV6-2 or TRBV6-3 and TRBJ1-2; the D is unclear. Trimming took 5 bases from V and 10 from J, leaving 20 bases between them. Germline loops: CDR1 MNHEY, CDR2 SVGEGT. This CDR3 spans 14 amino acids. The chain's CDR3 is CASSKVTASRFYTF. The CDR3 DNA reads as TGTGCCAGCAGTAAAGTTACCGCCTCCCGGTTCTACACCTTC.

This clonotype has a count of ten or more. The genes are TRBV7-8 and TRBJ2-1, with 7 bases aligning to TRBD2. Germline trimming cut 4 bases from V and 7 bases from J; bases unmatched to any gene: 10. CDR1 is SGHVS, CDR2 FQNEAQ, per germline. This CDR3 comprises 15 residues. CDR3 amino acids: CASSYQRGVGNEQFF. Here the CDR3 DNA reads TGTGCCAGCAGCTACCAGCGGGGCGTTGGGAATGAGCAGTTCTTC.

This clonotype was seen ten or more times. This chain links TRBV7-2 with TRBJ2-7; TRBD1 aligns across 7 bases. Unmatched junction bases numbered 6, after V lost 1 base and J lost 3 bases. This CDR3 spans 15 amino acids. Germline CDR1 is SGHTA and CDR2 is FQGNSA. CDR3 residues: CASSLGGQSYYEQYV. The DNA of the CDR3 is TGTGCCAGCAGCTTAGGGGGACAGAGCTACTACGAGCAGTACGTC.

This clonotype was seen only a few times. A much larger clone differs from this one at a single base, so this may be a read error. The chain links TRBV6-5 to TRBJ2-3, with D possibly TRBD2 on 5 matching bases. The germline V gene has CDR1 MNHEY and CDR2 SVGAGI. The CDR3 runs 14 residues. This CDR3 is CANSYSIRGDTQYF. Written as DNA, the CDR3 is TGTGCCAACAGTTACTCGATCCGGGGAGATACGCAGTATTTT.

This clonotype was seen at least ten times. The chain recombines TRBV19 with TRBJ1-5, with D hard to call. Germline V gene data show CDR1 as LNHDA and CDR2 as SQIVND (reference sequence). This CDR3 spans 15 amino acids. V lost 2 bases, J lost 5 bases, and 13 bases lay in between. The CDR3, as DNA: TGTGCCAGTAGTATACAGAGGGAGCCCTATCAGCCCCAGCATTTT. This sequence encodes CASSIQREPYQPQHF.

J is TRBJ2-1 and V is TRBV5-1, with 9 bases lining up with TRBD1. Germline V gene data show CDR1 as SGHRS and CDR2 as YFSETQ. Trimming cost V 0 bases and J 14 bases; bases outside gene matches: 3. The length of the CDR3 is 12 residues. The CDR3 sequence: CASSLAQGAKFF. For the CDR3, the DNA is TGCGCCAGCAGCTTGGCACAGGGGGCGAAGTTCTTC.

This clonotype has just a few counts. The genes are TRBV6-4 and TRBJ2-1; D call uncertain. The V end was cut by 4 bases, the J end by 8 bases, with 9 bases between. The germline V gene has CDR1 MRHNA and CDR2 SNTAGT. The CDR3 is 12 amino acids. CDR3 in DNA: TGTGCCAGCAGTGGTGGTGGGGATGAGCAGTTCTTC. Translated: CASSGGGDEQFF.

Regarding this clonotype: Being one base from a much bigger clone, this may be a read error. The chain employs TRBV4-1 and TRBJ2-7; TRBD2 aligns across 10 bases. The CDR3 extends over 16 amino acids. Germline CDR1 MGHRA, CDR2 YSYEKL. V trimming: 2 bases; J trimming: 2 bases; junction bases outside the gene matches: 6. CDR3 residues: CASSQSSGRIPYEQYV. The CDR3 coding sequence is TGCGCCAGCAGCCAATCTAGCGGGAGAATCCCCTACGAGCAGTACGTC.

This sequence joins TRBV4-3 and TRBJ1-5; D is possibly TRBD1 (6 bases). V lost 1 base and J 5 bases, leaving 12 bases between the germline ends. CDR1 is LGHNA, CDR2 YSLEER, per germline. This CDR3 region has 15 residues. CDR3 region: CASSQVPGADQPQHF. The CDR3 DNA follows: TGCGCCAGCAGCCAAGTTCCAGGGGCCGATCAGCCCCAGCATTTT.

This clonotype was picked up a small number of times. The chain is built from TRBV4-1 and TRBJ1-3, with D perhaps matching TRBD1 (6 bases). Germline assignment: CDR1 MGHRA and CDR2 YSYEKL. The V end was cut by 0 bases, the J end by 4 bases, with 16 bases between. CDR3 length: 17 residues. The CDR3 spells CASSQEKGYRDGNTIYF. CDR3 in DNA: TGCGCCAGCAGCCAAGAGAAGGGATACAGGGACGGAAACACCATATATTTT.

This clonotype came up many times. The V call is TRBV12-3 or TRBV12-4, the J call TRBJ1-1; D is undetermined. Trimming stripped 3 bases from V and 4 bases from J, with 3 bases between. This CDR3 is 11 amino acids long. The CDR3 coding sequence is TGTGCCAGCAGTTTTGTCACTGAAGCTTTCTTT. Residues: CASSFVTEAFF.

There are many counts of this clonotype. The V call is TRBV9, the J call TRBJ1-4; D ambiguous. Germline V gives CDR1 SGDLS, CDR2 YYNGEE. V lost 3 bases and J lost 7, with 13 bases in between. CDR3 length: 14 amino acids. CDR3 sequence (DNA): TGTGCCAGCAGCGCCCCCGATCAACCTGAAAAACTGTTTTTT. Protein sequence: CASSAPDQPEKLFF.

This chain links TRBV7-9 with TRBJ1-4, with D perhaps matching TRBD1 (5 bases). CDR1 SEHNR and CDR2 FQNEAQ come from the germline V gene (reference sequence). The CDR3 totals 17 residues. Trimming stripped 5 bases from V and 8 bases from J, with 24 bases between. CDR3 sequence (DNA): TGTGCCAGCAGCGTCAAGGCCGATTTTAGGGGATCCGAAAAACTGTTTTTT. Protein sequence: CASSVKADFRGSEKLFF.

The J gene is TRBJ2-1, the V gene TRBV7-2, with TRBD2 as a possible D gene (7 bases). The CDR3 extends over 14 amino acids. V shed 1 base and J shed 6 bases, with 10 bases lying between them. In germline, CDR1 is SGHTA, CDR2 FQGNSA. CDR3: CASSLGGGPNEQFF. CDR3 coding DNA: TGTGCCAGCAGCTTAGGGGGGGGGCCCAATGAGCAGTTCTTC.

This clonotype was seen many times. J is TRBJ2-1 and V is TRBV19; D unresolved. V was trimmed by 3 bases and J by 2 bases, leaving 17 bases between them. Germline CDR1 reads LNHDA; CDR2 reads SQIVND (reference sequence). There are 17 residues in the CDR3. CDR3 in amino acids: CASSIGPGVIPYNEQFF. The CDR3 DNA reads TGTGCCAGTAGTATCGGTCCTGGCGTAATACCCTACAATGAGCAGTTCTTC.

This clonotype was found many times. The rearrangement joins TRBV12-3 or TRBV12-4 to TRBJ2-7; D remains ambiguous. The germline V and J ends were trimmed by 8 bases and 7 bases, with 15 bases remaining between them. This CDR3 has 12 amino acids. The DNA for the CDR3 is TGTGCCAGCTCAGCGAAAACCGGGGAGCAGTACTTC. It is translated as CASSAKTGEQYF.

This clonotype was picked up many times. V is TRBV12-3 or TRBV12-4 and J is TRBJ2-2, with D possibly matching TRBD1 (6 bases). Deletions cut 2 bases from V and 4 bases from J, with 11 bases between. This CDR3 spans 15 amino acids. In DNA form, the CDR3 reads TGTGCCAGCAGTTTAAGGGGGTTCAGCACCGGGGAGCTGTTTTTT. Translating gives CASSLRGFSTGELFF.

This chain joins TRBV7-6 and TRBJ2-2; 7 nucleotides line up with TRBD1. Germline V gene data show CDR1 as SGHVS and CDR2 as FNYEAQ. V was pared by 5 bases and J by 8 bases, with 20 bases of the junction left unmatched. The CDR3 runs to 18 residues. The CDR3 sequence is CASSLKLRTGAIRGELFF. In DNA, the CDR3 is TGTGCCAGCAGCCTTAAACTGAGGACAGGCGCCATAAGGGGGGAGCTGTTTTTT.

The table lists this clonotype with many counts. This chain uses TRBV7-3 with TRBJ2-4, with a tentative D call TRBD2 (6 bases). This CDR3 region has 14 residues. Trimming cost V 5 bases and J 2 bases, with 10 bases left between them. Germline lookup yields CDR1 SGHTA and CDR2 FQGTGA. Here the CDR3 DNA reads TGTGCCAGCAGCCAAGGAGGGTCCAAAAACATTCAGTACTTC. Amino acid sequence: CASSQGGSKNIQYF. The complete variable domain, with remaining parts taken from reference TRBV7-3 and TRBJ2-4, reads GAGVSQTPSNKVTEKGKYVELRCDPISGHTALYWYRQSLGQGPEFLIYFQGTGAADDSGLPNDRFFAVRPEGSVSTLKIQRTERGDSAVYLCASSQGGSKNIQYFGAGTRLSVL.

The chain joins TRBV19 to TRBJ1-1, with D possibly TRBD1 on 6 matching bases. CDR1 is LNHDA, CDR2 SQIVND, per germline (reference sequence). V lost 7 bases, J lost 5 bases, and 11 bases lay in between. This CDR3 is 12 amino acids long. Written as DNA, the CDR3 is TGTGCCAGTAAACAGGGTAGAACTGAAGCTTTCTTT. This encodes CASKQGRTEAFF.